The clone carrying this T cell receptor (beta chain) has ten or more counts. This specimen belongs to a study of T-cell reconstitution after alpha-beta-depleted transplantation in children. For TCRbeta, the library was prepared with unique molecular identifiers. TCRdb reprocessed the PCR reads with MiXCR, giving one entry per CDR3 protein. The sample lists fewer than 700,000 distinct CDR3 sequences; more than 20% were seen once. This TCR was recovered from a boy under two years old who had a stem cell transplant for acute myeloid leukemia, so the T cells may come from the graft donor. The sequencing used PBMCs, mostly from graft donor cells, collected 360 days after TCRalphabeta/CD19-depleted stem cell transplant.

CDR3 nucleotides: TGTGCCAGCGAGGGGACCAGCACAGATACGCAGTATTTT. It specifies CASEGTSTDTQYF. The V and J genes are TRBV7-2 and TRBJ2-3, with D possibly called TRBD1 or TRBD2 (5 bases each). This CDR3 spans 13 amino acids. The ends were cut back, 8 bases at V and 0 bases at J, with 9 bases in the middle. Germline V gene sequence: CDR1 SGHTA, CDR2 FQGNSA.